Listed here is a single T cell receptor (beta chain). The antigen remains undetermined. The data derive from a study of T cells in Graves' hyperthyroidism and ophthalmopathy. About the research overall: The authors collected peripheral blood at initial diagnosis, before any treatment.

Findings and caveats of the study: Blood also contained most expanded thyroid clonotypes above 0.001.

The diagnostic basis comprised clinical symptoms, serum thyroxine and TRAb, thyroid ultrasound and orbital computed tomography. Fresh peripheral blood, roughly 10 ml, was the source of the PBMCs. The CDR3 totals 17 residues. Germline values: CDR1 SEHNR, CDR2 FQNEAQ (reference sequence). The germline V and J ends were trimmed by 5 bases and 0 bases, with 17 bases remaining between them. RNA transcripts were the template for amplifying TCR beta CDR3 regions. In the first-round RT-PCR of the TCR CDR3, the HTBI primer set was used. TCRdb re-derived calls from the multiplex PCR reads in MiXCR, one entry per CDR3 protein. The sample holds some 600,000 distinct CDR3 sequences; approximately 15% are singletons and the top ten take more than 4.5%.

Sequenced material: blood. The clonotype comes from a woman aged 25 to 45 with Graves' hyperthyroidism that later progressed to Graves' ophthalmopathy. The genes are TRBV7-9 and TRBJ1-3, with no clear D. CDR3 DNA sequence: TGTGCCAGCAGCCCCCCCGGTGGAAGTGACTCTGGAAACACCATATATTTT. As protein: CASSPPGGSDSGNTIYF.